This section outlines one T cell receptor beta chain sequence together with its context. Its antigen is as yet unknown. The assay was immunoSEQ multiplex PCR, and TCRdb's table has in-frame clones only and misses some. This table holds 120,000 to 150,000 clones, 70% to 90% found once. The sample belongs to a study of T cell responses to AZD1222 COVID-19 vaccine. Study-level background: Second-dose timings of about 4 or about 12 weeks were pooled. Points from the study as a whole: Spike-specific TCR breadth rose after two AZD1222 doses, and depth rose as well. The donor group comprised mostly white British people and more females; the analysis possibly underestimated clonal diversity.

Source: peripheral blood, taken on day 0 of AZD1222 vaccination. This clonotype was sampled from an adult in good health.

CDR3 nucleotides: TGTGCCAGCGCGGAGGGAAACTCCTATAATTCACCCCTCCACTTT. Amino acid sequence: CASAEGNSYNSPLHF. The genes are TRBV11-2 and TRBJ1-6; D uncertain. Between the trimmed V and J ends, which lost 8 bases and 0 bases, there was a span of 11 bases. CDR1 is SGHAT, CDR2 FQNNGV, per germline. This CDR3 has 15 residues.